The 22 T cell receptor beta chains below all came from one sample that was sequenced in a study of blood T cell repertoires in COVID-19. Generated by immunoSEQ multiplex PCR, the TCRdb table keeps only in-frame clones and is missing some. In the table there are around 360,000 clones, more than 75% of which are singletons. The source material was peripheral blood. The receptors shown here come from a woman aged 25 to 39 with COVID-19, enrolled during active disease.

This rearrangement joins TRBV4-1 to TRBJ2-2; 13 bases are a match to TRBD2. Germline assignment: CDR1 MGHRA and CDR2 YSYEKL. V shed 0 bases, J shed 5 bases, and the junction held 12 bases outside the gene matches. This CDR3 comprises 20 residues. This chain's CDR3 is CASSQDPWTSGSAGTGELFF. CDR3 nucleotide sequence: TGCGCCAGCAGCCAAGATCCCTGGACTAGCGGGAGCGCCGGGACCGGGGAGCTGTTTTTT.

This chain uses TRBV29-1 with TRBJ1-2; D gene uncertain. The V and J ends lost 4 bases and 7 bases respectively, with 10 bases between them. The CDR3 totals 11 residues. Per the germline V gene, CDR1 is SQVTM and CDR2 is ANQGSEA. The CDR3 protein is CSVASGTGYTF. CDR3 bases: TGCAGCGTTGCTTCGGGAACTGGCTACACCTTC.

The chain recombines TRBV4-1 with TRBJ2-5; 9 bases are a match to TRBD2. Trimming cost V 4 bases and J 4 bases; bases outside gene matches: 7. The CDR3 sequence is 15 residues long. The germline gives CDR1 MGHRA, CDR2 YSYEKL. The CDR3 reads CASSPTSGGGETQYF. CDR3 nucleotide sequence: TGCGCCAGCAGCCCGACTAGCGGAGGGGGAGAGACCCAGTACTTC.

The CDR3, as DNA: TGTGCCATTTCGAAAAAGCCGGGGGACACTGAAGCTTTCTTT. Its protein is CAISKKPGDTEAFF. The gene calls are TRBV10-3 and TRBJ1-1; possible D gene TRBD1, 5 bases. The CDR3 is made up of 14 amino acids. V shed 9 bases and J shed 3 bases, with 17 bases lying between them. The germline CDR1 and CDR2 sequences are ENHRY and SYGVKD.

This clone came up once. J is TRBJ1-2 and V is TRBV19; D is ambiguous. Germline loops: CDR1 LNHDA, CDR2 SQIVND (reference sequence). This CDR3 is 12 amino acids long. V lost 5 bases and J 7 bases, leaving 11 bases between the germline ends. CDR3 loop: CASSVSPGGYTF. The CDR3 coding sequence is TGTGCCAGTAGTGTTTCTCCGGGTGGCTACACCTTC.

The genes are TRBV2 and TRBJ2-7; maybe TRBD2 (5 bases). The V end was cut by 5 bases, the J end by 2 bases, with 13 bases between. The length of the CDR3 is 14 residues. Germline loops: CDR1 SNHLY, CDR2 FYNNEI. The CDR3 DNA sequence: TGTGCCAGCAGTATTTTCCCCGGGACCTACGAGCAGTACTTC. The encoded protein is CASSIFPGTYEQYF. Full variable domain (missing parts from reference TRBV2 and TRBJ2-7): EPEVTQTPSHQVTQMGQEVILRCVPISNHLYFYWYRQILGQKVEFLVSFYNNEISEKSEIFDDQFSVERPDGSNFTLKIRSTKLEDSAMYFCASSIFPGTYEQYFGPGTRLTVT.

The chain joins TRBV27 to TRBJ1-5, with D uncertain. This CDR3 has 16 residues. Germline V gene lookup returns CDR1 MNHEY and CDR2 SMNVEV (reference sequence). Trimming removed 3 bases at V and 3 bases at J, with 15 bases between. The CDR3 reads CASSFSFGWPNQPQHF. CDR3 nucleotide sequence: TGTGCCAGCAGTTTCTCCTTCGGGTGGCCCAATCAGCCCCAGCATTTT.

The gene calls are TRBV6-5 and TRBJ2-1, with TRBD2 as a possible D gene (7 bases). Deletions cut 8 bases from V and 5 bases from J, with 16 bases between. CDR1 and CDR2 from the germline V gene are MNHEY and SVGAGI. This CDR3 region has 14 residues. As DNA, the CDR3 is TGTGCCAGCGGGAGTTCGGGGGGCAACAATGAGCAGTTCTTC. As protein: CASGSSGGNNEQFF.

This rearrangement joins TRBV24-1 to TRBJ1-3, with D uncertain. Trimming removed 6 bases at V and 7 bases at J, with 6 bases between. The CDR3 has 11 residues. Germline V lookup: CDR1 KGHDR, CDR2 SFDVKD. The CDR3 nucleotides are TGTGCCACCAGTTCCTTTAACACCATATATTTT. As protein: CATSSFNTIYF.

Concerning this clone itself: Other DNA sequences in this specimen translate into the identical CDR3. The chain employs TRBV5-1 and TRBJ1-1; TRBD1 is a possible D gene (6 bases). The CDR3 consists of 15 residues. Per the germline V gene, CDR1 is SGHRS and CDR2 is YFSETQ. The V gene lost 4 bases and the J gene lost 0 bases, with 13 bases spanning the gap. The CDR3 DNA reads as TGCGCCAGCAGCCGGCGATCAGGGGTGAACACTGAAGCTTTCTTT. Protein sequence: CASSRRSGVNTEAFF.

The V gene is TRBV11-2, the J gene TRBJ2-2, with D perhaps matching TRBD1 (6 bases). In germline, CDR1 is SGHAT, CDR2 FQNNGV. The CDR3 runs 15 residues. V dropped 6 bases and J dropped 0 bases, with 11 bases sitting between them. The CDR3 spells CASSDRGTNTGELFF. DNA of the CDR3: TGTGCCAGCAGTGATAGGGGGACGAACACCGGGGAGCTGTTTTTT.

This clone was seen only once. The V gene is TRBV19, the J gene TRBJ2-3, with 11 bases matching TRBD2. This CDR3 comprises 19 residues. CDR1 and CDR2 (germline): LNHDA, SQIVND (reference sequence). The junction had 15 bases not matched to a gene; V was cut back by 2 bases and J by 5 bases. The CDR3 nucleotides are TGTGCCAGTAGTATACCACACGGGACTAGCGGTCCCTGGGGAGATACGCAGTATTTT. It codes for CASSIPHGTSGPWGDTQYF.

The rearrangement links TRBV5-1 to TRBJ2-3; D ambiguous. The germline CDR1 and CDR2 sequences are SGHRS and YFSETQ. The CDR3 contains 15 residues. The V and J ends lost 0 bases and 1 base respectively, with 9 bases between them. The CDR3 DNA is TGCGCCAGCAGCTTGGCGGGTCTCCGCACAGATACGCAGTATTTT. Translated: CASSLAGLRTDTQYF. Drawing the rest from reference TRBV5-1 and TRBJ2-3, the complete variable domain is KAGVTQTPRYLIKTRGQQVTLSCSPISGHRSVSWYQQTPGQGLQFLFEYFSETQRNKGNFPGRFSGRQFSNSRSEMNVSTLELGDSALYLCASSLAGLRTDTQYFGPGTRLTVL.

The chain carries TRBV18 and TRBJ2-7, with D possibly being TRBD1 (6 bases). V lost 0 bases and J lost 3, with 12 bases in between. The CDR3 is 15 amino acids. Germline CDR1 reads KGHSH; CDR2 reads LQKENI. The CDR3: CASSPPTRDNYEQYF. DNA of the CDR3: TGTGCCAGCTCACCACCTACTAGGGACAACTACGAGCAGTACTTC.

This clone was counted a few times. V and J are TRBV3-1 (or the pseudogene TRBV3-2) and TRBJ1-1; 10 bases agree with TRBD1. CDR3 length: 14 residues. In germline, CDR1 is LGHDT, CDR2 YNNKEL (reference sequence). J gave up 2 bases and V 7 bases, and 4 bases lay outside the gene matches. The CDR3 bases are TGTGCCAGCAACCGACAGGGGGCAAACACTGAAGCTTTCTTT. It specifies CASNRQGANTEAFF.

The chain employs TRBV4-1 and TRBJ2-1, with D possibly TRBD1 on 6 matching bases. V lost 6 bases to trimming and J lost 8 bases, with 20 bases between them. Germline V gene data show CDR1 as MGHRA and CDR2 as YSYEKL. CDR3 length equals 15 residues. CDR3 sequence reads: CASSARGPEGDEQFF. The DNA of the CDR3 is TGCGCCAGCAGTGCCCGGGGACCCGAGGGGGATGAGCAGTTCTTC.

This rearrangement joins TRBV7-9 to TRBJ2-2; D not resolved. Germline CDR1 reads SEHNR; CDR2 reads FQNEAQ (reference sequence). This CDR3 region has 14 residues. V was clipped by 1 base and J by 3 bases, with 6 bases between them. The CDR3 sequence: CASSLDVYTGELFF. The CDR3 nucleotides read TGTGCCAGCAGCTTAGATGTCTACACCGGGGAGCTGTTTTTT.

The chain joins TRBV11-2 to TRBJ2-1; D is uncertain. Germline V gene sequence: CDR1 SGHAT, CDR2 FQNNGV. CDR3 length equals 11 residues. V dropped 5 bases and J dropped 6 bases, with 5 bases sitting between them. Here the CDR3 DNA reads TGTGCCAGCAGCCGGTCCAATGAGCAGTTCTTC. Translated: CASSRSNEQFF. Complete variable domain (other parts from reference TRBV11-2 and TRBJ2-1): EAGVAQSPRYKIIEKRQSVAFWCNPISGHATLYWYQQILGQGPKLLIQFQNNGVVDDSQLPKDRFSAERLKGVDSTLKIQPAKLEDSAVYLCASSRSNEQFFGPGTRLTVL.

V and J are TRBV5-1 and TRBJ2-1; 7 bases fit TRBD2. The CDR3 loop spans 13 amino acids. Germline V lookup: CDR1 SGHRS, CDR2 YFSETQ. V shed 3 bases and J 10 bases; nucleotides not matched to a gene: 7. Here the CDR3 DNA reads TGCGCCAGCAGCTCACTTTCGGGAGGCGAGCAGTTCTTC. Its protein product is CASSSLSGGEQFF.

The chain uses TRBV30 and TRBJ2-1; 13 bases match TRBD2. Trimming removed 2 bases from V and 2 bases from J; junction bases left unmatched: 21. The CDR3 loop spans 22 amino acids. In germline, CDR1 is GTSNPN, CDR2 SVGIG (reference sequence). The CDR3 DNA reads as TGTGCCTGGAGTTTAGTGTTAAAGGGACTAGCGGGATCTGGGGGAACCTACAATGAGCAGTTCTTC. Its translation is CAWSLVLKGLAGSGGTYNEQFF. The whole variable domain, filled in from reference TRBV30 and TRBJ2-1, reads SQTIHQWPATLVQPVGSPLSLECTVEGTSNPNLYWYRQAAGRGLQLLFYSVGIGQISSEVPQNLSASRPQDRQFILSSKKLLLSDSGFYLCAWSLVLKGLAGSGGTYNEQFFGPGTRLTVL.

This clone was seen just once. The chain is built from TRBV6-6 and TRBJ2-3, with 7 bases that match TRBD2. Germline assignment: CDR1 MNHNY and CDR2 SVGAGI (reference sequence). CDR3 size: 13 residues. The V segment lost 8 bases and the J segment 0 bases; nucleotides outside the gene matches: 2. Written as DNA, the CDR3 is TGTGCCAGCGAGCGGGGAAGCACAGATACGCAGTATTTT. Translated, it gives CASERGSTDTQYF.

The chain recombines TRBV12-3 or TRBV12-4 with TRBJ2-3; possibly TRBD2 for D (5 bases). This CDR3 is 12 amino acids long. V was trimmed by 5 bases and J by 5 bases, leaving 8 bases between them. This CDR3 is CASSPGGDTQYF. The DNA of the CDR3 is TGTGCCAGCAGTCCCGGAGGAGATACGCAGTATTTT.